The TCR beta chain described here comes from a study of beta chain features in type 1 diabetes. Overall study: There was similarity between patients and healthy donors in age, gender and cell yields.

Study-wide results and limits: In comparison with healthy donors, patients had naive, central memory and Treg TCRB repertoires that appeared more similar. Shortening of TCRB CDR3s, moderate but significant, appeared in all four CD4+ subsets of Type 1 diabetes patients.

A few counts support this clone. The antigen remains undetermined. Sorted populations all exceeded 95% purity. Reverse transcription of all isolated RNA meant that expressed TCRB transcripts were sequenced. The read count averaged about 3.6 million across naive, central memory and regulatory T cell samples. Only in-frame clones appear in the TCRdb table, and some are missing; sequencing was by immunoSEQ multiplex PCR. The sample consists of 100,000 to 150,000 clones, 16% of them appearing once. Germline values: CDR1 SGHAT, CDR2 FQNNGV. V lost 3 bases, J lost 0 bases, and 9 bases lay in between. The CDR3 extends over 14 amino acids.

The chain has TRBV11-2 and TRBJ2-7; perhaps TRBD1 as D (5 bases). Sequencing was done on a sample of central memory CD4+ T cells from blood. This receptor was taken from a young man with type 1 diabetes. CDR3 sequence: CASSFSDTSYEQYF. The CDR3 region has the DNA TGTGCCAGCAGCTTTTCGGACACCTCCTACGAGCAGTACTTC. Combining the CDR3 with reference TRBV11-2 and TRBJ2-7 gives the whole variable domain EAGVAQSPRYKIIEKRQSVAFWCNPISGHATLYWYQQILGQGPKLLIQFQNNGVVDDSQLPKDRFSAERLKGVDSTLKIQPAKLEDSAVYLCASSFSDTSYEQYFGPGTRLTVT.